This paragraph covers one T cell receptor (beta chain) sequence. Some clones are missing from TCRdb's copy, which holds only in-frame ones; the method was immunoSEQ multiplex PCR. The sample carries about 180,000 clones, roughly nine tenths recorded once. The data belong to a study of control samples from healthy donors and cancer patients. The receptor comes from a young man in good health. The sample consisted of blood.

The CDR3 spells CASSTWTGTDTQYF. The CDR3 nucleotides are TGTGCCAGTAGTACTTGGACTGGCACAGATACGCAGTATTTT. The V gene is TRBV19, the J gene TRBJ2-3, with D tentatively TRBD2 (5 bases). Trimming pared 4 bases from V and 1 base from J, leaving 9 bases between. The germline V gene encodes CDR1 LNHDA and CDR2 SQIVND (reference sequence). The CDR3 is 14 residues long.